This T cell receptor (beta chain) was recovered during a study of blood T cells in healthy people across ages. PBMCs were isolated at a quantity of at least 6 million per sample. Whole-study results and caveats: Compared with aged donors, long-lived donors showed fewer expanded clones, suggesting selection.

On this clonotype: The antigen is undetermined.

For the second PCR, which ran for about 7 to 11 cycles, a sample-barcoded 5' primer and a J-beta primer mix were used. No fewer than 2.5 million CDR3-containing paired-end reads came from each sample. In TCRdb, the 5' RACE reads were re-called with MiXCR into one record per CDR3 protein. The table has about 280,000 distinct CDR3 sequences, roughly 26% seen once. Germline lookup yields CDR1 SGHAT and CDR2 FQDESV (reference sequence). This CDR3 spans 14 amino acids. V is TRBV11-1 and J is TRBJ2-5, with D perhaps matching TRBD2 (5 bases). The DNA end favors TRBJ2-1, so the J call may be wrong. The sample was blood. The TCR was taken from a woman between 70 and 85 years old in good health. In DNA, the CDR3 is TGTGCCAGCAGCCCCCCTAGCCTACGCCATGAGCAGTTCTTC. It specifies CASSPPSLRHEQFF.